A single sample gave rise to the 17 T cell receptor beta chains below, sequenced in a study of T-cell reconstitution after alpha-beta-depleted transplantation in children. A TCRbeta library incorporating unique molecular identifiers was prepared. A single record per CDR3 protein comes from TCRdb applying MiXCR to the PCR reads. The repertoire holds some 840,000 distinct CDR3 sequences, around 17% seen once, with around 5% in the top ten. Sequenced here: PBMCs, mostly from graft donor cells, sampled 360 days after TCRalphabeta/CD19-depleted stem cell transplant. These receptors all come from a male patient aged 5 to 17 who had a stem cell transplant for acute lymphoblastic leukemia, so the T cells may come from the graft donor.

J is TRBJ2-7 and V is TRBV20-1; 11 bases are a match to TRBD2. Trimming cost V 5 bases and J 3 bases; bases outside gene matches: 18. Germline V gene lookup returns CDR1 DFQATT and CDR2 SNEGSKA (reference sequence). This CDR3 comprises 18 residues. CDR3 sequence reads: CSAGDPVSLAGGVYEQYF. CDR3 in DNA: TGCAGTGCTGGGGACCCTGTTTCTTTAGCGGGAGGGGTCTACGAGCAGTACTTC.

The chain combines TRBV30 with TRBJ1-1; no clear D gene. Germline lookup yields CDR1 GTSNPN and CDR2 SVGIG (reference sequence). This CDR3 has 13 residues. The germline V and J ends were trimmed by 2 bases and 11 bases, with 18 bases remaining between them. In nucleotides, the CDR3 is TGTGCCTGGAGTAAAACGACGTCGGATTCGGCTTTCTTT. Its translation is CAWSKTTSDSAFF.

A few counts support this clonotype. This rearrangement joins TRBV7-8 to TRBJ2-5, with a tentative D call TRBD1 (5 bases). The CDR3 covers 17 residues. Deletions cut 2 bases from V and 0 bases from J, with 16 bases between. CDR1 is SGHVS, CDR2 FQNEAQ, per germline. The CDR3 DNA reads as TGTGCCAGCAGCTTAATGGCCCCCGCAGGGTACCAAGAGACCCAGTACTTC. Translation gives CASSLMAPAGYQETQYF.

V is TRBV29-1 and J is TRBJ2-3; D gene ambiguous. The V gene lost 1 base and the J gene lost 2 bases, with 7 bases spanning the gap. The CDR3 has 13 residues. The germline CDR1 and CDR2 sequences are SQVTM and ANQGSEA. The CDR3 here is CSVEGVHTDTQYF. CDR3 sequence (DNA): TGCAGCGTTGAAGGGGTTCACACAGATACGCAGTATTTT.

This clonotype was counted between two and nine times. The chain has TRBV7-9 and TRBJ1-5; D uncertain. Deletions cut 4 bases from V and 4 bases from J, with 11 bases between. CDR3 length: 14 residues. Per germline, CDR1 SEHNR and CDR2 FQNEAQ (reference sequence). CDR3 DNA: TGTGCCAGCAGCTACATCTCGGGAAATCAGCCCCAGCATTTT. Protein: CASSYISGNQPQHF.

Ten or more counts support this clonotype. V gene TRBV7-3 combines with J gene TRBJ2-7, with D unclear. Germline values: CDR1 SGHTA, CDR2 FQGTGA. CDR3 length: 15 amino acids. Trimming pared 0 bases from V and 0 bases from J, leaving 9 bases between. The chain's CDR3 is CASSLTRSSSYEQYF. The CDR3, as DNA: TGTGCCAGCAGCTTAACCCGTTCTAGCTCCTACGAGCAGTACTTC.

The CDR3 reads CASSAQGTLWVQPQHF. CDR3 DNA sequence: TGTGCCAGCAGCGCGCAAGGGACCTTGTGGGTTCAGCCCCAGCATTTT. The chain links TRBV5-8 to TRBJ1-5; D is possibly TRBD1 (5 bases). The CDR3 covers 16 residues. Germline CDR1 reads SGHTS; CDR2 reads YDEGEE. The germline V and J ends were trimmed by 4 bases and 6 bases, with 20 bases remaining between them.

This clonotype was recorded at least ten times. V gene TRBV12-3 or TRBV12-4 combines with J gene TRBJ2-7, with 8 nucleotides matching TRBD1. This CDR3 has 15 residues. J was trimmed by 2 bases and V by 3 bases; bases with no gene match: 6. CDR3 sequence reads: CASSLDGTGPYEQYF. The CDR3, as DNA: TGTGCCAGCAGTTTGGACGGGACAGGCCCCTACGAGCAGTACTTC.

This clonotype came up once. V is TRBV7-2 and J is TRBJ2-1; 9 bases are shared with TRBD1. This CDR3 spans 15 amino acids. The ends lost 5 bases at V and 6 bases at J; junction bases unmatched: 8. Germline CDR1 and CDR2: SGHTA and FQGNSA. The CDR3 DNA reads TGTGCCAGCAGCGCCGGGACAGGGAACCCCAATGAGCAGTTCTTC. As protein: CASSAGTGNPNEQFF.

The chain employs TRBV7-9 and TRBJ2-7; TRBD1 matches at 10 bases. The CDR3 runs to 16 residues. Germline CDR1 is SEHNR and CDR2 is FQNEAQ (reference sequence). The V gene end was trimmed by 4 bases and the J gene end by 5 bases; junction bases not matched to a gene: 11. The CDR3 reads CASSSSLGDRGHEQYF. CDR3 bases: TGTGCCAGCAGCTCCTCCCTGGGGGACAGGGGCCACGAGCAGTACTTC.

CDR3 loop: CASSPGWDSQNTGELFF. DNA for the CDR3: TGCGCCAGCAGCCCTGGCTGGGACAGCCAGAACACCGGGGAGCTGTTTTTT. V gene TRBV5-1 combines with J gene TRBJ2-2, with 7 bases identical to TRBD1. This CDR3 has 17 amino acids. J gave up 1 base and V 4 bases, and 10 bases lay outside the gene matches. Germline V gene data show CDR1 as SGHRS and CDR2 as YFSETQ.

In this sample, this clonotype turned up a few times. This chain uses TRBV2 with TRBJ2-5; tentatively, D is TRBD1 (6 bases). This CDR3 has 14 amino acids. V lost 6 bases and J lost 3, with 14 bases in between. The germline V gene encodes CDR1 SNHLY and CDR2 FYNNEI. CDR3 bases: TGTGCCAGCAGGGTCGACAGGTTGGAAGAGACCCAGTACTTC. Its protein product is CASRVDRLEETQYF.

This clonotype was found a few times. The chain combines TRBV4-2 with TRBJ2-1, with unresolved D. V dropped 4 bases and J dropped 0 bases, with 10 bases sitting between them. The germline CDR1 and CDR2 sequences are LGHNA and YNFKEQ. The CDR3 has 15 residues. This CDR3 is CASSPATASYNEQFF. In DNA, the CDR3 is TGTGCCAGCAGCCCCGCTACAGCCTCCTACAATGAGCAGTTCTTC.

The chain is built from TRBV10-3 and TRBJ2-2; D unresolved. This CDR3 has 16 amino acids. Germline loops: CDR1 ENHRY, CDR2 SYGVKD. Trimming left V 0 bases short and J 0 bases short, with 8 bases between. CDR3 sequence (DNA): TGTGCCATCAGTGAGTCCCTATATTCGAACACCGGGGAGCTGTTTTTT. It encodes CAISESLYSNTGELFF.

This sequence joins TRBV5-1 and TRBJ2-2; 16 nucleotides match TRBD2. CDR3 length: 17 residues. Germline V gene lookup returns CDR1 SGHRS and CDR2 YFSETQ. Germline trimming cut 4 bases from V and 5 bases from J; bases unmatched to any gene: 5. CDR3 DNA: TGCGCCAGCAGCCCGGGACTAGCGGGAGGGTCTACCGGGGAGCTGTTTTTT. It codes for CASSPGLAGGSTGELFF.

DNA of the CDR3: TGTGCCAGCAGCCCTGCACCTAACAGGGACTCACCCCTCCACTTT. It yields the protein CASSPAPNRDSPLHF. The rearrangement links TRBV6-1 to TRBJ1-6; tentative D call: TRBD1 (6 bases). CDR1 is MNHNS and CDR2 is SASEGT in the germline V gene. Deletions cut 6 bases from V and 10 bases from J, with 19 bases between. CDR3 length equals 15 residues.

This clonotype has just a few counts. CDR3 amino acids: CASSVVGDGTDTQYF. CDR3 nucleotides: TGTGCCAGCAGCGTAGTTGGGGACGGCACAGATACGCAGTATTTT. The chain combines TRBV9 with TRBJ2-3; D is perhaps TRBD1 or TRBD2 (5 bases each). Germline-derived CDR1 and CDR2 are SGDLS and YYNGEE. CDR3 length: 15 amino acids. Trimming left V 0 bases short and J 1 base short, with 9 bases between.